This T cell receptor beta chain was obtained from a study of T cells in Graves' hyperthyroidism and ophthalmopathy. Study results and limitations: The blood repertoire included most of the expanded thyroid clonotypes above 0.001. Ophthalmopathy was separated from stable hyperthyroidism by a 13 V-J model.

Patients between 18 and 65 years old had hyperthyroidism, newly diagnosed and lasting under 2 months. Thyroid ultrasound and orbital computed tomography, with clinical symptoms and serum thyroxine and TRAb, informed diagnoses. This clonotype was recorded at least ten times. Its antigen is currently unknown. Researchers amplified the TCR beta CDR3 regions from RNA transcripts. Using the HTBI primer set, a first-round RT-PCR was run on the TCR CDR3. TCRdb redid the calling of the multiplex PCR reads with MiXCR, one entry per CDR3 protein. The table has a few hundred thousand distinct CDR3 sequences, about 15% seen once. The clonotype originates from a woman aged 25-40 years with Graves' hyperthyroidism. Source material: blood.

The CDR3 region is CASKLGLYYNEQFF. The DNA of the CDR3 is TGTGCCAGCAAATTGGGGTTATACTACAATGAGCAGTTCTTC. This chain joins TRBV28 and TRBJ2-1; D not certain. This CDR3 has 14 residues. The germline V gene encodes CDR1 MDHEN and CDR2 SYDVKM. The V and J ends lost 7 bases and 3 bases respectively, with 13 bases between them.